This T cell receptor (beta chain) was captured by sequencing in a study of blood T cell repertoires in COVID-19. About the study: Sources were T cells, B-cell-depleted T cells, or PBMCs; the material itself was cDNA or gDNA.

V lost 5 bases and J lost 4, with 8 bases in between. This CDR3 region has 12 residues. Here immunoSEQ multiplex PCR was the method, and the copy in TCRdb shows in-frame clones only, minus some. The table includes tens of thousands of clones, roughly 84% detected once. This clone is a singleton in its sample. The sequence derives from a woman aged 55-70 years with acute or convalescent COVID-19. The genes are TRBV12-3 or TRBV12-4 and TRBJ1-1, with a possible D match to TRBD1 (5 bases). The sequenced sample was peripheral blood. The CDR3 coding sequence is TGTGCCAGCAGTCGACAGATCACTGAAGCTTTCTTT. Protein product: CASSRQITEAFF.